This note documents a single T cell receptor beta chain sequence. This sample is drawn from a study of blood T cell repertoires in COVID-19. Overall study: Samples of COVID-19 (acute and convalescent) were obtained from the United States, Italy and Spain.

V dropped 6 bases and J dropped 5 bases, with 10 bases sitting between them. There are 12 residues in the CDR3. Germline CDR1 is LNHNV and CDR2 is YYDKDF (reference sequence). In the original workflow: Amplification with reference gene primers provided the estimates of nucleated cell counts. Clones were sequenced by immunoSEQ multiplex PCR, and TCRdb holds only the in-frame ones, with some missing. That table gives V, J and clone size, and the DNA gave D and trimming. The table has roughly 290,000 clones, around 90% seen once; the top ten hold roughly 6.8%. The Seattle patients, enrolled during active infection, were followed longitudinally.

The sample was peripheral blood. The clonotype was recovered from a woman aged 30 to 39 with COVID-19, enrolled during active disease. This chain connects TRBV15 to TRBJ1-1, with TRBD1 as a possible D gene (6 bases). The CDR3 region has the DNA TGTGCCACCAGGAAACAGGGTACTGAAGCTTTCTTT. Its protein product is CATRKQGTEAFF.